The present T cell receptor beta chain was sequenced within a study of CD8 T cells in ankylosing spondylitis. Whole-study findings and limits: Significant enrichment of disease-linked clones was reportedly seen in matched ankylosing spondylitis synovial fluid. In ankylosing spondylitis blood, a motif of roughly 8 highly homologous TCR beta variants appeared characteristic. Disease-linked clones had a CD8+ phenotype and relatively low frequency in peripheral blood.

Scientists made TCR beta libraries using quantitative 5'-RACE with molecular barcodes. TCRdb used MiXCR to reprocess the 5' RACE reads, holding one entry per CDR3 protein. The sample carries under 850,000 distinct CDR3 sequences, roughly 19% recorded once. As concerns this clonotype: Its specificity is not known.

Trimming cost V 5 bases and J 6 bases, with 12 bases left between them. Germline V lookup: CDR1 LGHDT, CDR2 YNNKEL (reference sequence). The CDR3 runs to 13 residues. This TCR came from a male donor with ankylosing spondylitis. The chain recombines TRBV3-1 with TRBJ2-3; no firm D call. The material sequenced was blood, either unsorted or a sorted T cell fraction (not recorded which). The CDR3 spells CASSSTLVDTQYF. CDR3 nucleotides: TGTGCCAGCAGCTCAACACTGGTGGATACGCAGTATTTT.